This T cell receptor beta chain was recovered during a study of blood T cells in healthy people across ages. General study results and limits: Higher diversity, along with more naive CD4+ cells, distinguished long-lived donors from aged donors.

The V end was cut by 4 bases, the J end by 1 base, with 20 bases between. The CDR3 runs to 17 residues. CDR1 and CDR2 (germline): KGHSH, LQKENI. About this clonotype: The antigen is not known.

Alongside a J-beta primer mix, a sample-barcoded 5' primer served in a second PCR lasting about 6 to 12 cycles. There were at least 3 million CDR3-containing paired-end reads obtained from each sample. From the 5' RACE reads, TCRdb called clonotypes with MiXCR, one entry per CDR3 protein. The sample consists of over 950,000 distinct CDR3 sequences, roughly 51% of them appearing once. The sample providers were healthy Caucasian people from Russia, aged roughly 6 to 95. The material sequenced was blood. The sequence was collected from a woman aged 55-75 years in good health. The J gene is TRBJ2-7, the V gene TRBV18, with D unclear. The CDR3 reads CASSHLSEAQYSYEQYF. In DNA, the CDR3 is TGTGCCAGCTCACACCTGTCGGAAGCCCAATATTCCTACGAGCAGTACTTC.